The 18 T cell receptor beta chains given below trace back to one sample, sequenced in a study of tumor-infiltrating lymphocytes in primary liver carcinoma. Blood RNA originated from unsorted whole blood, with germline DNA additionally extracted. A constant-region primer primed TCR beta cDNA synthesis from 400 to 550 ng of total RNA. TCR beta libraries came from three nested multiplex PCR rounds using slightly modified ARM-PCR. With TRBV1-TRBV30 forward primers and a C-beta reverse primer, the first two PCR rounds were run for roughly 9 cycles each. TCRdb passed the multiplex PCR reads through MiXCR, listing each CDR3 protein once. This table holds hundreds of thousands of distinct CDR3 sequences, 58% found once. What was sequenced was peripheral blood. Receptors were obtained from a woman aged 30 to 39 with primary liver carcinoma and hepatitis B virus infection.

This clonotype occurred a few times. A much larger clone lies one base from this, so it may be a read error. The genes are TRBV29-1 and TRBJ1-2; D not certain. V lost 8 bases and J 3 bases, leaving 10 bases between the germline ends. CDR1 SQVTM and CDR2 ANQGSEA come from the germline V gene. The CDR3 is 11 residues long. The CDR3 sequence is CSIGGDYGYTF. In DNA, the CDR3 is TGCAGCATTGGCGGGGACTATGGCTACACCTTC.

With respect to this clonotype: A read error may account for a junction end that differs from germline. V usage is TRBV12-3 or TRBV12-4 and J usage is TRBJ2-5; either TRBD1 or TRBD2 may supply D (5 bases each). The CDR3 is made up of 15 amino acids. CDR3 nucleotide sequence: TGTGCCAGCAGTCTTTGGGGGAGCCCCCAAGAGATCCAGTACTTC. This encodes CASSLWGSPQEIQYF.

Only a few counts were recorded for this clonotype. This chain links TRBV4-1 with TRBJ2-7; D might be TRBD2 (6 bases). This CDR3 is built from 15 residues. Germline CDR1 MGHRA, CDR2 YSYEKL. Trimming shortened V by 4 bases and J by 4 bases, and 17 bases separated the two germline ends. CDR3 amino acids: CASSLSSEQSYEQYF. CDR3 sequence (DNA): TGCGCCAGCAGCCTATCTAGCGAACAGAGTTACGAGCAGTACTTC.

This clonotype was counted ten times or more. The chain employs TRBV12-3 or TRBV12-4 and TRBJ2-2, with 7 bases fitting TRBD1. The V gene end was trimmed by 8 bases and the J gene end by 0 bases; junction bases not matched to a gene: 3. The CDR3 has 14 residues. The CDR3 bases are TGTGCCAGCCGTGGACAGGCGAACACCGGGGAGCTGTTTTTT. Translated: CASRGQANTGELFF.

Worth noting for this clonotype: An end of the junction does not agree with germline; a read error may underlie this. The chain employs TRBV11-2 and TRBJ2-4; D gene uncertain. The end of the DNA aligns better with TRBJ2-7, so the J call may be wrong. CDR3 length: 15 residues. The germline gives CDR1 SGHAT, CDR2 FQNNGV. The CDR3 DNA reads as TGTGCCAACAGCTTAGACCCCGCTGTCTCCTACGAGCAGTACTTC. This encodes CANSLDPAVSYEQYF.

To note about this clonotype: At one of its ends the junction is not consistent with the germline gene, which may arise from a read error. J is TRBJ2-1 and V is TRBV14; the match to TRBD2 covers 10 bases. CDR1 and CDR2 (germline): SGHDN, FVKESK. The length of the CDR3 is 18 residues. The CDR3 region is CANSQDWPSGSSHNEQFF. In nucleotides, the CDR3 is TGTGCCAACAGCCAAGATTGGCCTAGCGGGAGTTCCCACAATGAGCAGTTCTTC.

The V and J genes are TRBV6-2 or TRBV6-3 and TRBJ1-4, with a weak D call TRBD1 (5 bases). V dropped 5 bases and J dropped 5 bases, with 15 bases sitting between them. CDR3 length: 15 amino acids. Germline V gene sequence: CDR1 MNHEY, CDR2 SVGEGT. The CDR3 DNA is TGTGCCAGCAGTACCCAGGGACGGAAGAATGAAAAACTGTTTTTT. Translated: CASSTQGRKNEKLFF.

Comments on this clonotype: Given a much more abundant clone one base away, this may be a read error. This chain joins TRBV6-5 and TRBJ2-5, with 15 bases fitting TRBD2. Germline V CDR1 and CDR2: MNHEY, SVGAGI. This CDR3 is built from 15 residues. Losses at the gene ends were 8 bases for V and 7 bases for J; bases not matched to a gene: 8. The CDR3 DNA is TGTGCCAGCTCTTCCTGGACTAGCGGGAGGGGGACCCAGTACTTC. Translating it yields CASSSWTSGRGTQYF.

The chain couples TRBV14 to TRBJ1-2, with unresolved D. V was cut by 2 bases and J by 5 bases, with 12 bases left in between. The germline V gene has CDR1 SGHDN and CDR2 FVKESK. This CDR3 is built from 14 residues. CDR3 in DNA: TGTGCCAGCAGCCAAATGGGGTCGTCGTATGGCTACACCTTC. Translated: CASSQMGSSYGYTF.

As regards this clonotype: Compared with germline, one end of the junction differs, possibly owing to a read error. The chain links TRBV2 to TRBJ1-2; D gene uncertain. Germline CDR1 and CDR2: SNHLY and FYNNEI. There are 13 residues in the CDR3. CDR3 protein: CASSSGINYGHTF. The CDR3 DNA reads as TGTGCCAGCAGTAGCGGAATTAACTATGGCCACACCTTC.

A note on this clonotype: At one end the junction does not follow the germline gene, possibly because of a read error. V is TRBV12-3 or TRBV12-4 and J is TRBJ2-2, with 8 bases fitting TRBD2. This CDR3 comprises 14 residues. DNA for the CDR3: TGTGCCAGCAGTTTTGGAGCGGGAGTCGGGGAGCCGTTTTTT. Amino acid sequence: CASSFGAGVGEPFF.

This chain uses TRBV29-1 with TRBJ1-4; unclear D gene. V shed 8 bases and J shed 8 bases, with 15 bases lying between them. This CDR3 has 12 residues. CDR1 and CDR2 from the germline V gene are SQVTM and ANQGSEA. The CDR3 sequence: CSTATSKEKLFF. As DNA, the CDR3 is TGCAGCACCGCGACAAGTAAGGAAAAACTGTTTTTT.

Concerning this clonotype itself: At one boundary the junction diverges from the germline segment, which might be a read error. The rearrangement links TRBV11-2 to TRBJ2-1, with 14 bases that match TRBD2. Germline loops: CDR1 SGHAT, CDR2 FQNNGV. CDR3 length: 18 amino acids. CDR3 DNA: TGTGCCAACAGCGCTGGGACTAGCGGGAGACCCCCCTACAATGAGCAATTCTTC. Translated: CANSAGTSGRPPYNEQFF.

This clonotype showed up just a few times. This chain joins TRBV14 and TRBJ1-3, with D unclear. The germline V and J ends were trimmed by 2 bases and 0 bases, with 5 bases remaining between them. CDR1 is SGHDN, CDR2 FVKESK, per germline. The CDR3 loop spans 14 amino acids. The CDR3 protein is CASSQSGSGNTIYF. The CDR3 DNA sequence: TGTGCCAGCAGCCAATCAGGCTCTGGAAACACCATATATTTT.

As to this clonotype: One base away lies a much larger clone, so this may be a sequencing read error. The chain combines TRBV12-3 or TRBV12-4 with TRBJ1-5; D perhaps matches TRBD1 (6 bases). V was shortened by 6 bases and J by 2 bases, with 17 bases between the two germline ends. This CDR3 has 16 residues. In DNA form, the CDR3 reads TGTGCCAGCAGCGAAAGGGTCGGGGGGCGCAATCAGCCCCAGCATTTT. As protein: CASSERVGGRNQPQHF.

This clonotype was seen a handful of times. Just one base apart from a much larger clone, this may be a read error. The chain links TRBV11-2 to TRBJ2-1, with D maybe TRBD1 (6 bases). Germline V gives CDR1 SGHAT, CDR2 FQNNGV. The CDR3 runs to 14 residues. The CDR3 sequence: CTSSFRWGQNEQFF. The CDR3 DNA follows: TGTACCAGCAGCTTCCGTTGGGGGCAGAATGAGCAGTTCTTC.

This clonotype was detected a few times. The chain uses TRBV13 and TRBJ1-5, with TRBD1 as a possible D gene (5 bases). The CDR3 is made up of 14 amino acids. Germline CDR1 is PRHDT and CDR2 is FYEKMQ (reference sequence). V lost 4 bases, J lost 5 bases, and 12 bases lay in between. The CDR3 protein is CASSSGHLDQPQHF. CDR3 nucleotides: TGTGCCAGCAGCTCTGGACACCTGGATCAGCCCCAGCATTTT.

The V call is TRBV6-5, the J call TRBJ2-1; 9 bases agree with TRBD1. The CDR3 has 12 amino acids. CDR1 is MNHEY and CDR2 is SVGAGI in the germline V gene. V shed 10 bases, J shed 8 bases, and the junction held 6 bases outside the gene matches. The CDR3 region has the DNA TGTGCCAACTGGGACAGGGTCCATGAGCAGTTCTTC. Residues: CANWDRVHEQFF.